This TCR beta chain was observed in a study of T cell changes during pregnancy in multiple sclerosis (dated by TCRdb to between 2019 and 2020). Context from the whole study: In women with multiple sclerosis, the researchers looked at how the T cell repertoire shifted as pregnancy progressed.

From cysteine to phenylalanine, the CDR3 is 16 amino acids long. Only CDR3 DNA remains: 48 bases, in frame from the first base. CDR1 and CDR2 are drawn from the germline V gene (reference sequence): GTSNPN, SVGIG. Ends trimmed: V by 3 bases, J by 0 bases; bases unmatched to a gene: 8. Receptor libraries were prepared by the immunoSEQ multiplex PCR assay. TCRdb took over this immuneACCESS table, retaining in-frame rearrangements with V and J assigned. Such tables are incomplete; in checked studies, under half of the missing clones stem from an unresolved V gene, and the remainder is unexplained. The sample contains some 90,000 clones, roughly 90% of them found a single time. The top ten hold 1.5% of the sample. Remarks on this clone: Its antigen specificity is not known. No much larger clone is present one base from it, and per-base qualities are unavailable.

The material was peripheral blood, obtained in the first trimester of pregnancy. This chain is built from TRBV30 and TRBJ1-3, and TRBD1 matches 7 of the central bases. This TCR was recovered from a female donor with multiple sclerosis, enrolled in a pregnancy study. The bases are TGTGCCTGGAGCATCCCGGGACAGAGCTCTGGAAACACCATATATTTT. It encodes CAWSIPGQSSGNTIYF.